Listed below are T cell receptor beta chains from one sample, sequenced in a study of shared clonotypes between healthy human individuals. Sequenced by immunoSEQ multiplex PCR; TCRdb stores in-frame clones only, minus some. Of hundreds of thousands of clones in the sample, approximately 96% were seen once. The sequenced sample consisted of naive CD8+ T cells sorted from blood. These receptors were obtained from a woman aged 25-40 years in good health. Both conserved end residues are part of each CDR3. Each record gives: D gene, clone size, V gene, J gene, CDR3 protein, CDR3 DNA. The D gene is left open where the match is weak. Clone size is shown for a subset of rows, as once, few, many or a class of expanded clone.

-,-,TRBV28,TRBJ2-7,CASSFLSEQYF,TGTGCCAGCAGTTTTTTATCCGAGCAGTACTTC
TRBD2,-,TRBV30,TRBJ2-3,CAWRCGSGSTDTQYF,TGTGCCTGGAGGTGCGGTAGCGGGAGCACAGATACGCAGTATTTT
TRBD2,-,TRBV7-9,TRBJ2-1,CASSLETSEISNEQFF,TGTGCCAGCAGCTTAGAGACTAGCGAAATCTCCAATGAGCAGTTCTTC
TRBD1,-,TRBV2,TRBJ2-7,CASGDSRYEQYF,TGTGCCAGCGGGGACAGCCGCTACGAGCAGTACTTC
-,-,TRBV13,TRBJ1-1,CASSQLTGAEAFF,TGTGCCAGCAGCCAACTAACAGGTGCTGAAGCTTTCTTT
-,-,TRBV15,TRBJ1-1,CATSPYRVNTEAFF,TGTGCCACCAGCCCTTACAGGGTAAACACTGAAGCTTTCTTT
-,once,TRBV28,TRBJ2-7,CASSFLQAYEQYF,TGTGCCAGCAGTTTTCTACAGGCCTACGAGCAGTACTTC
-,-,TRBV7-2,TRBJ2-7,CASSLFADEQYF,TGTGCCAGCAGCTTATTCGCGGACGAGCAGTACTTC
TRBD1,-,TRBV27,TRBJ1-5,CASSWSGGRGQPQHF,TGTGCCAGCAGTTGGTCAGGGGGTCGAGGTCAGCCCCAGCATTTT
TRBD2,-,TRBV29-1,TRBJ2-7,CSVEGEGGSMYEQYF,TGCAGCGTTGAAGGGGAGGGCGGGTCGATGTACGAGCAGTACTTC
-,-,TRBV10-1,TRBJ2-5,CASSEERDGQETQYF,TGCGCCAGCAGTGAGGAAAGGGATGGCCAAGAGACCCAGTACTTC
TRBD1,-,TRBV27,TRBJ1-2,CATYRGSYTF,TGTGCCACCTACAGGGGAAGCTACACCTTC
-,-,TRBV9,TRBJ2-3,CASSVEDSTDTQYF,TGTGCCAGCAGCGTAGAGGACAGCACAGATACGCAGTATTTT
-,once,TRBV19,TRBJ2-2,CASSPFRPIGRSGELFF,TGTGCCAGTAGTCCCTTTAGACCTATAGGGAGGTCCGGGGAGCTGTTTTTT
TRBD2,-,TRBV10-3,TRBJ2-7,CAISAGGPNEQYF,TGTGCCATCAGTGCGGGGGGGCCCAACGAGCAGTACTTC
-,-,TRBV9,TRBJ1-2,CASTLGGANYGYTF,TGTGCCAGCACACTTGGAGGGGCTAACTATGGCTACACCTTC
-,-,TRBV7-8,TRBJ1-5,CASSRSRGYSNQPQHF,TGTGCCAGCAGCCGGTCCAGGGGCTATAGCAATCAGCCCCAGCATTTT
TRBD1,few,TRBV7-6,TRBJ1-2,CASSPTGHGYTF,TGTGCCAGCAGCCCGACAGGGCATGGCTACACCTTC
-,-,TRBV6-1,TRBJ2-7,CASSEKGDYSSYEQYF,TGTGCCAGCAGTGAAAAGGGAGACTATAGCTCCTACGAGCAGTACTTC
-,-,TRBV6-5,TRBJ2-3,CASSYGGTDTDTQYF,TGTGCCAGCAGTTACGGTGGCACCGACACAGATACGCAGTATTTT
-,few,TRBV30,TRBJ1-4,CAWSVLNEKLFF,TGTGCCTGGAGTGTATTAAATGAAAAACTGTTTTTT
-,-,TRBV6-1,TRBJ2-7,CASSDPPGEQYF,TGTGCCAGCAGTGATCCTCCGGGGGAGCAGTACTTC
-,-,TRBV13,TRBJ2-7,CASSTYTIGEQYF,TGTGCCAGCAGCACCTACACCATTGGCGAGCAGTACTTC
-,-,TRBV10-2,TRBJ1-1,CASSESNGYTEAFF,TGCGCCAGCAGTGAGTCGAATGGGTACACTGAAGCTTTCTTT
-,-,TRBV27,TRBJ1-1,CASSLSGTYRTTEAFF,TGTGCCAGCAGTTTATCCGGGACCTATAGGACCACTGAAGCTTTCTTT
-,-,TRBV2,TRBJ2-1,CASIRALEGFDEQFF,TGTGCCAGCATCAGAGCCCTAGAAGGGTTTGATGAGCAGTTCTTC
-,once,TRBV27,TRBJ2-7,CASSLIPGHTYEQYF,TGTGCCAGCAGCCTGATACCGGGTCACACCTACGAGCAGTACTTC
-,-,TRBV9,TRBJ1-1,CASSPRLVNTEAFF,TGTGCCAGCAGCCCGCGGTTGGTGAACACTGAAGCTTTCTTT
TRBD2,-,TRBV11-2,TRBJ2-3,CASSFSGREIDTQYF,TGTGCCAGCAGCTTTAGTGGGAGGGAAATAGATACGCAGTATTTT
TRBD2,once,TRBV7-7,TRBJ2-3,CASSSSGTADTQYF,TGTGCCAGCAGCTCTAGCGGGACCGCAGATACGCAGTATTTT
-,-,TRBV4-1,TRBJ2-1,CASSQDRYSGRNNEQFF,TGCGCCAGCAGCCAAGATCGATACAGCGGGCGTAACAATGAGCAGTTCTTC
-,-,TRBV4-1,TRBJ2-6,CASSQDPLGEGGRGANVLTF,TGCGCCAGCAGCCAAGACCCGTTGGGAGAAGGGGGACGGGGGGCCAACGTCCTGACTTTC
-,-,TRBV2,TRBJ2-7,CASSGTAGYEQYF,TGTGCCAGCAGTGGGACAGCAGGGTACGAGCAGTACTTC
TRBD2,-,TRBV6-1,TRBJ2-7,CASSDPPSGKDEQYF,TGTGCCAGCAGCGACCCACCTAGCGGGAAGGACGAGCAGTACTTC
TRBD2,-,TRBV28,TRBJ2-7,CASSFPASGRHEQYF,TGTGCCAGCAGTTTTCCCGCTAGCGGGAGACACGAGCAGTACTTC
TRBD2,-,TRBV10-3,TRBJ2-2,CAISDFLSGSGTGELFF,TGTGCCATCAGTGATTTCTTGAGCGGGAGTGGTACCGGGGAGCTGTTTTTT
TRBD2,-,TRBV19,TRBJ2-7,CASGSSGGPTYEQYF,TGTGCCAGCGGATCTAGCGGAGGCCCCACCTACGAGCAGTACTTC
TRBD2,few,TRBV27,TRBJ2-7,CASSRLAAKDEQYF,TGTGCCAGCAGTCGACTAGCGGCGAAGGACGAGCAGTACTTC
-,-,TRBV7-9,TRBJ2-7,CASSEDSGYEQYF,TGTGCCAGCAGCGAGGACAGCGGTTACGAGCAGTACTTC
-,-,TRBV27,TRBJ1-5,CASSSRDSNQPQHF,TGTGCCAGCAGTTCCCGGGACAGCAATCAGCCCCAGCATTTT
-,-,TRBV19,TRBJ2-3,CASSLRTDTNTDTQYF,TGTGCCAGTAGCCTTCGGACAGATACAAACACAGATACGCAGTATTTT
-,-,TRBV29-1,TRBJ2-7,CSVGGIFDEQYF,TGCAGCGTTGGGGGAATCTTCGACGAGCAGTACTTC
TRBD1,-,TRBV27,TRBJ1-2,CASSPVGTGFHYGYTF,TGTGCCAGCAGTCCGGTCGGGACAGGGTTTCACTATGGCTACACCTTC
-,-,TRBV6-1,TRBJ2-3,CASSVLRAPGSTDTQYF,TGTGCCAGCAGTGTCCTCCGGGCCCCCGGTAGCACAGATACGCAGTATTTT
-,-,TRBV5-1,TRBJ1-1,CASSLEISGGGEAFF,TGCGCCAGCAGCTTGGAGATTTCAGGTGGGGGTGAAGCTTTCTTT
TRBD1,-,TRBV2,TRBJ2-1,CASSENSGGWYNEQFF,TGTGCCAGCAGTGAAAATTCAGGGGGCTGGTACAATGAGCAGTTCTTC
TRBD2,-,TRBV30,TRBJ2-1,CAWGTSGLSYNEQFF,TGTGCCTGGGGGACTAGCGGGCTGTCCTACAATGAGCAGTTCTTC
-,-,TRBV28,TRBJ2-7,CASSQQEHRDEQYF,TGTGCCAGCAGTCAACAGGAGCACAGGGACGAGCAGTACTTC
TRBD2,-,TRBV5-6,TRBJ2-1,CASSPLGVAGSSSYNEQFF,TGTGCCAGCAGCCCACTGGGGGTAGCGGGGTCGAGCTCCTACAATGAGCAGTTCTTC
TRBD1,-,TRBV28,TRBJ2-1,CASSLPDRVGWYEQFF,TGTGCCAGCAGTTTACCGGACAGGGTCGGATGGTATGAGCAGTTCTTC
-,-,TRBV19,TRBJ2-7,CASSIDEGHSYEQYF,TGTGCCAGTAGTATAGATGAAGGTCACTCCTACGAGCAGTACTTC
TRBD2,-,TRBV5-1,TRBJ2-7,CASSWGLAAFEQYF,TGCGCCAGCAGCTGGGGACTAGCGGCCTTCGAGCAGTACTTC
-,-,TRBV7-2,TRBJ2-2,CASSQAYTGLYTGELFF,TGTGCCAGCAGCCAGGCCTACACAGGACTATACACCGGGGAGCTGTTTTTT